The 15 T cell receptor beta chains presented below share a single source sample, sequenced in a study of T cell responses to AZD1222 COVID-19 vaccine. TCRdb's copy holds only in-frame clones and misses some; the assay was immunoSEQ multiplex PCR. The sample holds about 180,000 clones; just under 90% are singletons and the top ten take around 4.5%. Sequencing used peripheral blood, obtained 28 days after the second dose of the MenACWY control vaccine. These receptors came from an adult who received the MenACWY meningococcal vaccine as a control.

The chain joins TRBV5-6 to TRBJ2-7; maybe TRBD2 (5 bases). Germline CDR1 SGHDT, CDR2 YYEEEE. The CDR3 is made up of 16 amino acids. V gave up 2 bases and J gave up 2 bases, with 17 bases separating them. The CDR3: CASSFFRGPRAYEQYF. The CDR3 coding sequence is TGTGCCAGCAGCTTTTTCCGCGGGCCCAGAGCCTACGAGCAGTACTTC.

The sample holds one count of this clone. The V and J genes are TRBV28 and TRBJ1-2; D is possibly TRBD1 (6 bases). In germline, CDR1 is MDHEN, CDR2 SYDVKM. The V gene lost 2 bases and the J gene lost 9 bases, with 16 bases spanning the gap. This CDR3 is built from 14 residues. This chain's CDR3 is CASSLPKKGTSYTF. In DNA, the CDR3 is TGTGCCAGCAGTTTACCCAAAAAGGGGACAAGCTACACCTTC.

V is TRBV3-1 (or the pseudogene TRBV3-2) and J is TRBJ2-2; D is perhaps TRBD1 (6 bases). The ends were cut back, 6 bases at V and 0 bases at J, with 11 bases in the middle. Germline V gene data show CDR1 as LGHDT and CDR2 as YNNKEL (reference sequence). CDR3 size: 15 residues. CDR3 in amino acids: CASRQGKSNTGELFF. In DNA, the CDR3 is TGTGCCAGCAGACAGGGTAAATCGAACACCGGGGAGCTGTTTTTT.

The chain uses TRBV6-5 and TRBJ1-5; 10 positions match TRBD1. The germline V gene has CDR1 MNHEY and CDR2 SVGAGI. Trimming cost V 4 bases and J 6 bases; bases outside gene matches: 3. The CDR3 has 14 amino acids. This chain's CDR3 is CASSSGQGGQPQHF. The CDR3 nucleotides read TGTGCCAGCAGTTCCGGACAGGGGGGTCAGCCCCAGCATTTT.

This clone was counted once. The chain is built from TRBV5-8 and TRBJ2-7; 7 nucleotides align to TRBD2. Germline V lookup: CDR1 SGHTS, CDR2 YDEGEE. V dropped 6 bases and J dropped 4; count of bases not matched to a gene: 13. This CDR3 is 15 amino acids long. CDR3 sequence: CASTRVGRGSYEQYF. The DNA for the CDR3 is TGTGCCAGCACCCGGGTGGGGAGGGGAAGTTACGAGCAGTACTTC. Full variable domain (rest looked up from reference TRBV5-8 and TRBJ2-7): EAGVTQSPTHLIKTRGQQATLRCSPISGHTSVYWYQQALGLGLQFLLWYDEGEERNRGNFPPRFSGRQFPNYSSELNVNALELEDSALYLCASTRVGRGSYEQYFGPGTRLTVT.

The rearrangement links TRBV28 to TRBJ2-1; TRBD2 agrees at 9 bases. CDR1 is MDHEN and CDR2 is SYDVKM in the germline V gene. V was pared by 3 bases and J by 3 bases, with 6 bases of the junction left unmatched. This CDR3 contains 16 residues. DNA for the CDR3: TGTGCCAGCAGTTTTGCTATTAGCGGGAGCTACAATGAGCAGTTCTTC. Its protein is CASSFAISGSYNEQFF.

This sequence joins TRBV5-4 and TRBJ2-2; 15 bases fit TRBD2. Trimming at V came to 4 bases and at J to 7 bases, leaving 11 bases not matched to a gene. The CDR3 covers 18 residues. Looked up from germline, CDR1 is SGHNT and CDR2 is YYREEE (reference sequence). CDR3 DNA sequence: TGTGCCAGCAGCGCAGGAGGACTAGCGGGAGGGCCCGACGGGGAGCTGTTTTTT. It specifies CASSAGGLAGGPDGELFF.

The chain employs TRBV29-1 and TRBJ1-2; TRBD1 is a possible D gene (5 bases). This CDR3 has 14 amino acids. In germline, CDR1 is SQVTM, CDR2 ANQGSEA. V shed 7 bases and J shed 5 bases, with 20 bases lying between them. CDR3 nucleotides: TGCAGCGCCGTCCTCAGGGCGGGAAGGTATGGCTACACCTTC. It encodes CSAVLRAGRYGYTF.

V and J are TRBV28 and TRBJ1-1, with unresolved D. Germline V gives CDR1 MDHEN, CDR2 SYDVKM. The CDR3 has 10 amino acids. Deletions cut 8 bases from V and 6 bases from J, with 7 bases between. The DNA for the CDR3 is TGTGCCAGCGGAAGAGCTGAAGCTTTCTTT. Its protein product is CASGRAEAFF.

The chain recombines TRBV28 with TRBJ1-1; TRBD1 agrees at 7 bases. Trimming removed 3 bases from V and 6 bases from J; junction bases left unmatched: 7. Germline V CDR1 and CDR2: MDHEN, SYDVKM. The CDR3 length is 14 residues. Written as DNA, the CDR3 is TGTGCCAGCAGTTTGGGGCAGGGGGTTCCTGAAGCTTTCTTT. Translated, it gives CASSLGQGVPEAFF.

The rearrangement joins TRBV30 to TRBJ1-5; D unclear. CDR1 is GTSNPN, CDR2 SVGIG, per germline (reference sequence). V shed 3 bases and J shed 0 bases, with 6 bases lying between them. The CDR3 has 13 amino acids. CDR3 region: CAWRGDSNQPQHF. In DNA, the CDR3 is TGTGCCTGGAGGGGCGATAGCAATCAGCCCCAGCATTTT.

The chain has TRBV6-5 and TRBJ1-6; no clear D. The V gene lost 6 bases and the J gene lost 6 bases, with 9 bases spanning the gap. The CDR3 consists of 13 residues. Germline V gene data show CDR1 as MNHEY and CDR2 as SVGAGI. This CDR3 reads CASRRVTNSPLHF. Written as DNA, the CDR3 is TGTGCCAGCAGACGGGTAACTAATTCACCCCTCCACTTT.

The rearrangement links TRBV7-3 to TRBJ1-1, with TRBD1 matching 8 bases. Germline trimming cut 5 bases from V and 7 bases from J; bases unmatched to any gene: 6. The germline V gene has CDR1 SGHTA and CDR2 FQGTGA. The CDR3 is 13 amino acids. CDR3 DNA sequence: TGTGCCAGCAGCGAACAGGGGGAGGGTGAAGCTTTCTTT. Translating it yields CASSEQGEGEAFF.

The V call is TRBV28, the J call TRBJ1-2; TRBD1 matches at 7 bases. The V gene end was trimmed by 5 bases and the J gene end by 6 bases; junction bases not matched to a gene: 6. The CDR3 length is 13 residues. CDR1 is MDHEN and CDR2 is SYDVKM in the germline V gene. CDR3 in amino acids: CASSAQGPNGYTF. CDR3 sequence (DNA): TGTGCCAGCAGTGCACAGGGGCCTAATGGCTACACCTTC.

The rearrangement uses TRBV5-6 and TRBJ2-3; the D gene is possibly TRBD1 (6 bases). Trimming shortened V by 4 bases and J by 1 base, and 16 bases separated the two germline ends. CDR3 length: 16 amino acids. The V gene's germline CDR1 is SGHDT and CDR2 YYEEEE. This chain's CDR3 is CASSVDDRFGTDTQYF. The DNA of the CDR3 is TGTGCCAGCAGCGTGGACGACAGGTTCGGCACAGATACGCAGTATTTT.